A selection of T cell receptor beta chains follows, all from one sample in a study of T cell responses to AZD1222 COVID-19 vaccine. Clones were read by immunoSEQ multiplex PCR, and TCRdb kept only the in-frame ones, dropping some. The sample yields just under 150,000 clones, around nine tenths seen once. The sample in question was peripheral blood, obtained 28 days after the second AZD1222 dose. These receptors were taken from an adult who received the AZD1222 COVID-19 vaccine. CDR3s include the opening cysteine and the closing phenylalanine or tryptophan. Each record gives: J gene, V gene, D gene, CDR3 protein, CDR3 DNA. The D gene is left open where the match is weak.

j_call: TRBJ1-5; v_call: TRBV7-9; d_call: -; cdr3_aa: CASSLGQPNQPQHF; cdr3_nt: TGTGCCAGCAGCTTAGGGCAGCCGAATCAGCCCCAGCATTTT
j_call: TRBJ1-1; v_call: TRBV19; d_call: TRBD1; cdr3_aa: CASSIAGGTEAFF; cdr3_nt: TGTGCCAGTAGTATAGCAGGGGGCACTGAAGCTTTCTTT
j_call: TRBJ2-7; v_call: TRBV6-4; d_call: -; cdr3_aa: CASSDSPDSPYEQYF; cdr3_nt: TGTGCCAGCAGTGACTCACCGGACTCTCCCTACGAGCAGTACTTC
j_call: TRBJ2-1; v_call: TRBV4-1; d_call: -; cdr3_aa: CASSPTPGLESNEQFF; cdr3_nt: TGCGCCAGCAGCCCTACTCCGGGCCTCGAAAGCAATGAGCAGTTCTTC
j_call: TRBJ1-5; v_call: TRBV6-1; d_call: -; cdr3_aa: CASSEGTGNQPQHF; cdr3_nt: TGTGCCAGCAGTGAAGGGACAGGCAATCAGCCCCAGCATTTT
j_call: TRBJ1-1; v_call: TRBV6-2/TRBV6-3; d_call: -; cdr3_aa: CASSYGQTEAFF; cdr3_nt: TGTGCCAGCAGTTACGGGCAGACTGAAGCTTTCTTT
j_call: TRBJ2-5; v_call: TRBV28; d_call: TRBD1; cdr3_aa: CASSSWGQQETQYF; cdr3_nt: TGTGCCAGCAGTTCCTGGGGACAGCAAGAGACCCAGTACTTC
j_call: TRBJ1-2; v_call: TRBV24-1; d_call: TRBD1; cdr3_aa: CATSDRTGGNYGYTF; cdr3_nt: TGTGCCACCAGTGATAGGACAGGGGGCAACTATGGCTACACCTTC
j_call: TRBJ1-5; v_call: TRBV3-1/TRBV3-2; d_call: -; cdr3_aa: CASSQGRGPNQPQHF; cdr3_nt: TGTGCCAGCAGCCAAGGCCGGGGCCCCAATCAGCCCCAGCATTTT
j_call: TRBJ2-3; v_call: TRBV6-6; d_call: TRBD1; cdr3_aa: CASEDRRPDTQYF; cdr3_nt: TGTGCCAGTGAGGACAGGCGGCCAGATACGCAGTATTTT
j_call: TRBJ2-7; v_call: TRBV5-1; d_call: TRBD1; cdr3_aa: CASSPIGQGGYEQYF; cdr3_nt: TGCGCCAGCAGTCCGATAGGACAGGGGGGATACGAGCAGTACTTC